This entry concerns a single T cell receptor beta chain. As yet, its antigen is unknown. These data originate in a study of naive and memory T cell subsets. General study findings and limits: From naive to CM, EM and EMRA, diversity decreased and Gini increased.

Both TRBC1 and TRBC2 were covered by a beta constant-region primer of two equimolar oligonucleotides. The ligated cDNA underwent four PCR rounds using SP2 and nested alpha and beta constant-region primers. TCRdb itself ran the UMI-ligation and nested PCR reads through MiXCR, one entry per CDR3 protein. Altogether around 5,700 distinct CDR3 sequences are present, 6% to 8.5% being singletons, with the ten largest covering around 41%. CD4 T cells were positively selected, then CD8 T cells from the CD4-negative fraction. After removal of 1 base from V and 9 bases from J, the junction contained 5 bases not matched to a gene. The CDR3 runs 14 residues. The germline V gene encodes CDR1 SGHTA and CDR2 FQGNSA.

The rearrangement joins TRBV7-2 to TRBJ2-1; TRBD2 matches at 8 bases. Input material: effector memory CD8+ T cells from blood. Subset of the sample: effector memory, CD45RA- CD27-. The TCR comes from a human donor in good health. Written as DNA, the CDR3 is TGTGCCAGCAGCTTAGGGGCGGGAGGCACTGAGCAGTTCTTC. Translation gives CASSLGAGGTEQFF.